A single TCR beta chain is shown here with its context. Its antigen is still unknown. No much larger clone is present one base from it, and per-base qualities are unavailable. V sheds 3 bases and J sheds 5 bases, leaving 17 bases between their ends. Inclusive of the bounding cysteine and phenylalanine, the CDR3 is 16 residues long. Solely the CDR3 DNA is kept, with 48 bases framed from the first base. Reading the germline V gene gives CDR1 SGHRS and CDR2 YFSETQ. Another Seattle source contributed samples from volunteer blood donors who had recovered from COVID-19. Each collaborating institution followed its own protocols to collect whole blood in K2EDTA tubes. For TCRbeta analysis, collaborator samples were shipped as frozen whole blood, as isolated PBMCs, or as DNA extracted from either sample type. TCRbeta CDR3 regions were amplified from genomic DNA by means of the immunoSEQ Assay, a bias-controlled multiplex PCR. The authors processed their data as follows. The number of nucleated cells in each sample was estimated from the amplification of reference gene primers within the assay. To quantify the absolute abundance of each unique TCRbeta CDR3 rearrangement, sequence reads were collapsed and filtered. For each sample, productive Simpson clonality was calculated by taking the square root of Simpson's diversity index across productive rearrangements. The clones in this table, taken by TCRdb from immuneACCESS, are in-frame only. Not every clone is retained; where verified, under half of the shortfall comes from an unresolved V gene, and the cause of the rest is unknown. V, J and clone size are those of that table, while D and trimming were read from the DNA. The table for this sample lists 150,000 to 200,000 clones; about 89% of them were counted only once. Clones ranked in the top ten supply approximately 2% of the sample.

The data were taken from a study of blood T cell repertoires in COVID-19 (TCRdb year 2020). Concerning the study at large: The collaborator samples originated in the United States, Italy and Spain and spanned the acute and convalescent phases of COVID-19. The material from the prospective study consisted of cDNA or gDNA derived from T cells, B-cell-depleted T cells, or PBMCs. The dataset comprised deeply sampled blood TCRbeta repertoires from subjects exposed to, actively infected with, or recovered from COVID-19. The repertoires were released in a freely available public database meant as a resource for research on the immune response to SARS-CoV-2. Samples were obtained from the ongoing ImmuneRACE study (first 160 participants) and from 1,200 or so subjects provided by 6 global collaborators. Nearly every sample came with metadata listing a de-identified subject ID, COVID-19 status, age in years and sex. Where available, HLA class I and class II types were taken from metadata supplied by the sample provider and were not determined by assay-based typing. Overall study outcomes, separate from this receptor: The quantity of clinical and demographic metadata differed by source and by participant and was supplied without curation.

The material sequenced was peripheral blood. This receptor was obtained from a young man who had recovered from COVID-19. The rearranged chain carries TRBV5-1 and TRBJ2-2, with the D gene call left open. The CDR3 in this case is CASSSRGERKTGELFF. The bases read TGCGCCAGCAGCTCCCGCGGAGAGCGTAAGACCGGGGAGCTGTTTTTT.